These 24 T cell receptor beta chains share one sample of origin, sequenced in a study of radiation and T cells in renal cell carcinoma. Produced via immunoSEQ multiplex PCR; TCRdb's table is partial and in-frame only. The sample gives 85,000 to 100,000 clones, less than 90% of which show up once; around 7.9% is in the top ten. Time point described: baseline pretreatment blood. Documented treatment: 15 Gy SBRT to primary tumor, nephrectomy 4 weeks later. The material was blood, obtained from a patient whose treatment included radiotherapy and nephrectomy. The receptor set was obtained from a man aged 50 to 60 with renal cell carcinoma.

The chain is built from TRBV7-9 and TRBJ1-4; maybe TRBD1 (5 bases). The CDR3 is made up of 16 amino acids. From germline, CDR1 is SEHNR and CDR2 FQNEAQ (reference sequence). Trimming removed 5 bases at V and 5 bases at J, with 18 bases between. The CDR3 sequence is CASSPRQKVENEKLFF. The CDR3 DNA is TGTGCCAGCAGCCCGCGACAGAAAGTAGAAAATGAAAAACTGTTTTTT. Based on the CDR3 plus reference TRBV7-9 and TRBJ1-4, the full variable domain is DTGVSQNPRHKITKRGQNVTFRCDPISEHNRLYWYRQTLGQGPEFLTYFQNEAQLEKSRLLSDRFSAERPKGSFSTLEIQRTEQGDSAMYLCASSPRQKVENEKLFFGSGTQLSVL.

This clone has a handful of counts. The chain carries TRBV7-9 and TRBJ1-1, with a weak D call TRBD1 (6 bases). The CDR3 loop spans 14 amino acids. The germline V gene has CDR1 SEHNR and CDR2 FQNEAQ (reference sequence). The V end lost 3 bases, the J end lost 0 bases, and 8 bases lay between the germline ends. The CDR3 DNA sequence: TGTGCCAGCAGCTTGGACAGTATGAACACTGAAGCTTTCTTT. As protein: CASSLDSMNTEAFF.

This clone was picked up one time. This chain uses TRBV2 with TRBJ2-7, with a possible D match to TRBD1 (5 bases). The CDR3 totals 13 residues. The germline CDR1 and CDR2 sequences are SNHLY and FYNNEI. The V and J ends lost 4 bases and 4 bases respectively, with 11 bases between them. The CDR3 nucleotides are TGTGCCAGCAGTGTTGGTAGGGGTTACGAGCAGTACTTC. Translating gives CASSVGRGYEQYF. The full variable domain, its missing parts supplied by reference TRBV2 and TRBJ2-7, is EPEVTQTPSHQVTQMGQEVILRCVPISNHLYFYWYRQILGQKVEFLVSFYNNEISEKSEIFDDQFSVERPDGSNFTLKIRSTKLEDSAMYFCASSVGRGYEQYFGPGTRLTVT.

This chain joins TRBV14 and TRBJ2-1, with D unresolved. Germline CDR1 and CDR2: SGHDN and FVKESK. Trimming removed 0 bases from V and 9 bases from J, with 6 bases in between. CDR3 length: 12 residues. The CDR3 DNA is TGTGCCAGCAGCCAAGAGAACGGTGAGCAGTTCTTC. This translates into CASSQENGEQFF.

The chain joins TRBV5-1 to TRBJ2-7; 12 bases line up with TRBD2. The CDR3 is 15 amino acids. V gave up 2 bases and J gave up 5 bases; unmatched junction bases: 5. Germline V gene lookup returns CDR1 SGHRS and CDR2 YFSETQ. The CDR3: CASSFPTSGGNEQYF. Written as DNA, the CDR3 is TGCGCCAGCAGCTTCCCGACTAGCGGGGGCAACGAGCAGTACTTC.

This clone was seen only once. J is TRBJ2-7 and V is TRBV19; D unclear. Trimming took off 4 bases at V and 9 bases at J, with 16 bases between the two ends. The length of the CDR3 is 13 residues. From germline, CDR1 is LNHDA and CDR2 SQIVND (reference sequence). CDR3 loop: CASSTGSRVGQYF. CDR3 in DNA: TGTGCCAGTAGTACCGGCTCTAGAGTCGGGCAGTACTTC.

This clone turned up a few times. The V and J genes are TRBV28 and TRBJ1-1; no clear D. The V gene lost 3 bases and the J gene lost 6 bases, with 20 bases spanning the gap. The length of the CDR3 is 16 residues. From germline, CDR1 is MDHEN and CDR2 SYDVKM. The CDR3 nucleotides are TGTGCCAGCAGTTTCACGGCCTGGTCTGGTAATGCTGAAGCTTTCTTT. It translates to CASSFTAWSGNAEAFF. The full variable domain, completed using reference TRBV28 and TRBJ1-1, is DVKVTQSSRYLVKRTGEKVFLECVQDMDHENMFWYRQDPGLGLRLIYFSYDVKMKEKGDIPEGYSVSREKKERFSLILESASTNQTSMYLCASSFTAWSGNAEAFFGQGTRLTVV.

The rearrangement joins TRBV7-2 to TRBJ1-1; the match to TRBD1 covers 7 bases. The CDR3 length is 16 residues. CDR1 is SGHTA, CDR2 FQGNSA, per germline. V was pared by 1 base and J by 3 bases, with 8 bases of the junction left unmatched. CDR3 amino acids: CASSLDPTGWDTEAFF. For the CDR3, the DNA is TGTGCCAGCAGCTTAGATCCGACAGGGTGGGACACTGAAGCTTTCTTT.

The rearrangement uses TRBV27 and TRBJ1-2, with D possibly TRBD1 on 5 matching bases. Per the germline V gene, CDR1 is MNHEY and CDR2 is SMNVEV (reference sequence). Trimming took 2 bases from V and 4 from J, leaving 11 bases between them. The CDR3 contains 14 residues. The CDR3 coding sequence is TGTGCCAGCAGTTTAGACGACAGATCCTATGGCTACACCTTC. This codes for CASSLDDRSYGYTF.

The gene calls are TRBV9 and TRBJ1-4, with a tentative D call TRBD1 (5 bases). Germline V gives CDR1 SGDLS, CDR2 YYNGEE. The CDR3 length is 15 residues. The germline V and J ends were trimmed by 1 base and 8 bases, with 15 bases remaining between them. The CDR3 protein is CASSVTAGAGEKLFF. The CDR3 DNA sequence: TGTGCCAGCAGCGTAACGGCCGGGGCTGGCGAAAAACTGTTTTTT.

The chain couples TRBV18 to TRBJ2-3; no clear D gene. The ends were cut back, 2 bases at V and 2 bases at J, with 5 bases in the middle. The length of the CDR3 is 13 residues. CDR1 and CDR2 from the germline V gene are KGHSH and LQKENI. CDR3 DNA: TGTGCCAGCTCACCAAGTATCACAGATACGCAGTATTTT. It translates to CASSPSITDTQYF.

V gene TRBV27 combines with J gene TRBJ2-3, with D possibly matching TRBD1 (5 bases). The V end was cut by 8 bases, the J end by 2 bases, with 14 bases between. The CDR3 consists of 14 residues. Germline V gene sequence: CDR1 MNHEY, CDR2 SMNVEV (reference sequence). The CDR3 sequence is CASSSWGHTDTQYF. The CDR3 DNA follows: TGTGCCAGCTCCTCTTGGGGCCACACAGATACGCAGTATTTT.

This clone was counted only a few times. CDR3 coding DNA: TGTGCCAGCAGCCAGACCGGGGATTCACCCCTCCACTTT. Its translation is CASSQTGDSPLHF. V and J are TRBV4-2 and TRBJ1-6; D remains unclear. The germline V gene has CDR1 LGHNA and CDR2 YNFKEQ. V lost 3 bases to trimming and J lost 8 bases, with 8 bases between them. The CDR3 is made up of 13 amino acids.

The rearrangement links TRBV10-3 to TRBJ1-2; a possible D gene is TRBD1 (5 bases). Per germline, CDR1 ENHRY and CDR2 SYGVKD. Trimming shortened V by 2 bases and J by 7 bases, and 11 bases separated the two germline ends. The CDR3 is 13 residues long. CDR3 residues: CAISEGGHAGYTF. The CDR3, as DNA: TGTGCCATCAGTGAGGGAGGACATGCTGGCTACACCTTC.

V is TRBV30 and J is TRBJ1-2; no clear D gene. Trimming cost V 4 bases and J 6 bases, with 9 bases left between them. The CDR3 is 11 amino acids. CDR1 is GTSNPN and CDR2 is SVGIG in the germline V gene (reference sequence). The CDR3 loop is CAWTSSNGYTF. The CDR3 region has the DNA TGTGCCTGGACAAGCAGCAATGGCTACACCTTC.

The J gene is TRBJ1-2, the V gene TRBV7-2, with TRBD1 matching over 7 bases. The germline gives CDR1 SGHTA, CDR2 FQGNSA. The length of the CDR3 is 13 residues. Trimming removed 5 bases from V and 4 bases from J; junction bases left unmatched: 4. CDR3: CASSAQGFYGYTF. As DNA, the CDR3 is TGTGCCAGCAGCGCACAGGGGTTCTATGGCTACACCTTC.

The gene calls are TRBV28 and TRBJ1-2; 11 bases match TRBD1. The junction had 10 bases not matched to a gene; V was cut back by 6 bases and J by 4 bases. The CDR3 covers 16 residues. The germline CDR1 and CDR2 sequences are MDHEN and SYDVKM. Here the CDR3 DNA reads TGTGCCAGCAGCCCGGGACAGGGGGTTTTAAGCTATGGCTACACCTTC. It translates to CASSPGQGVLSYGYTF.

This rearrangement joins TRBV10-2 to TRBJ2-1; D gene unclear. The V end lost 7 bases, the J end lost 6 bases, and 16 bases lay between the germline ends. The CDR3 totals 14 residues. In germline, CDR1 is WSHSY, CDR2 SAAADI. The CDR3 is CASNKNRATNEQFF. CDR3 sequence (DNA): TGCGCCAGCAATAAAAACCGGGCTACCAATGAGCAGTTCTTC.

This chain connects TRBV4-3 to TRBJ1-3; 7 nucleotides align to TRBD1. In germline, CDR1 is LGHNA, CDR2 YSLEER. The CDR3 has 17 amino acids. Unmatched junction bases numbered 6, after V lost 0 bases and J lost 1 base. The CDR3 sequence is CASSQDVGTDSGNTIYF. The CDR3 nucleotides read TGCGCCAGCAGCCAAGATGTCGGGACAGATTCTGGAAACACCATATATTTT.

The V call is TRBV7-9, the J call TRBJ2-3; a weak D match, TRBD2 (6 bases). Germline CDR1 is SEHNR and CDR2 is FQNEAQ (reference sequence). V gave up 1 base and J gave up 3 bases, with 8 bases separating them. This CDR3 comprises 14 residues. CDR3 nucleotide sequence: TGTGCCAGCAGCTTAGACCGGGGGACAGATACGCAGTATTTT. It encodes CASSLDRGTDTQYF.

This clone has a count of ten or more. This chain joins TRBV6-5 and TRBJ1-2, with 8 bases identical to TRBD1. Germline loops: CDR1 MNHEY, CDR2 SVGAGI. The CDR3 totals 14 residues. The V segment lost 5 bases and the J segment 6 bases; nucleotides outside the gene matches: 8. The CDR3 DNA is TGTGCCAGCAGTACACAGGGGGGTCATGATGGCTACACCTTC. Its translation: CASSTQGGHDGYTF.

This chain links TRBV2 with TRBJ1-5, with D possibly matching TRBD1 (6 bases). The V end lost 6 bases, the J end lost 3 bases, and 12 bases lay between the germline ends. CDR1 and CDR2 (germline): SNHLY, FYNNEI. This CDR3 has 14 amino acids. The CDR3 DNA sequence: TGTGCCAGCAGACAACAGGGTAACAATCAGCCCCAGCATTTT. Its protein product is CASRQQGNNQPQHF.

The chain couples TRBV5-1 to TRBJ2-2; 7 bases match TRBD1. CDR1 is SGHRS, CDR2 YFSETQ, per germline. This CDR3 spans 15 amino acids. Trimming at V came to 4 bases and at J to 7 bases, leaving 10 bases not matched to a gene. The CDR3 protein is CASSRTGESGGELFF. The CDR3, as DNA: TGCGCCAGCAGCCGAACAGGGGAGAGCGGCGGGGAGCTGTTTTTT.

The rearrangement links TRBV5-1 to TRBJ1-6, with D hard to call. Trimming left V 2 bases short and J 7 bases short, with 13 bases between. Germline V gene sequence: CDR1 SGHRS, CDR2 YFSETQ. This CDR3 has 15 amino acids. CDR3 sequence: CASSFGPNWNSPLHF. CDR3 DNA sequence: TGCGCCAGCAGCTTTGGACCAAATTGGAATTCACCCCTCCACTTT.